The 26 T cell receptor beta chains listed next were all sequenced from one sample in a study of graft-versus-host responses after intestinal transplantation. Sequencing used immunoSEQ multiplex PCR; TCRdb keeps in-frame clones, though not all of them. In the table there are fewer than 15,000 clones, 70% of which are singletons. Intraepithelial and lamina propria lymphocytes were released after the graft tissue was processed. This specimen was ileum tissue, taken around 700 days after intestinal transplantation. The receptors originated from a human patient who received an intestinal transplant, so some T cells may come from the graft donor.

The chain links TRBV5-6 to TRBJ2-5, with D unclear. The ends were cut back, 2 bases at V and 4 bases at J, with 9 bases in the middle. Germline values: CDR1 SGHDT, CDR2 YYEEEE. The CDR3 runs to 13 residues. CDR3 sequence: CASSLGLIETQYF. The CDR3, as DNA: TGTGCCAGCAGCTTAGGTCTAATAGAGACCCAGTACTTC.

The rearrangement links TRBV2 to TRBJ1-2; 8 nucleotides agree with TRBD1. This CDR3 has 12 residues. V was pared by 6 bases and J by 7 bases, with 4 bases of the junction left unmatched. In germline, CDR1 is SNHLY, CDR2 FYNNEI. The CDR3 nucleotides read TGTGCCAGCAGCAGCGACAGGGGTGGCTACACCTTC. The encoded protein is CASSSDRGGYTF.

This chain links TRBV2 with TRBJ2-5, with D perhaps matching TRBD1 (6 bases). This CDR3 is 14 amino acids long. V was cut by 9 bases and J by 4 bases, with 18 bases left in between. The germline gives CDR1 SNHLY, CDR2 FYNNEI. The CDR3 DNA reads TGTGCCAGAGGGGCCGAGACCAGGGGAGAGACCCAGTACTTC. It codes for CARGAETRGETQYF.

The chain couples TRBV6-1 to TRBJ2-3; 8 bases align to TRBD2. Trimming cost V 7 bases and J 2 bases; bases outside gene matches: 5. The CDR3 has 14 amino acids. CDR1 and CDR2 from the germline V gene are MNHNS and SASEGT. The CDR3 coding sequence is TGTGCCAGCACGCGGGAGGACCACACAGATACGCAGTATTTT. Its protein product is CASTREDHTDTQYF.

As concerns this clone: This same CDR3 is encoded by further DNA sequences in the sample. The chain carries TRBV7-2 and TRBJ2-7; 9 bases are shared with TRBD2. Losses at the gene ends were 7 bases for V and 2 bases for J; bases not matched to a gene: 9. Germline V CDR1 and CDR2: SGHTA, FQGNSA. The CDR3 has 15 residues. The CDR3 region is CASTRGAGGTYEQYF. CDR3 coding DNA: TGTGCCAGCACCCGGGGGGCGGGGGGGACCTACGAGCAGTACTTC.

The chain recombines TRBV5-1 with TRBJ1-2; no clear D. CDR3 size: 14 residues. The germline V gene has CDR1 SGHRS and CDR2 YFSETQ. V gave up 2 bases and J gave up 0 bases, with 8 bases separating them. The CDR3 DNA reads as TGCGCCAGCAGCTTTTACGGCGCTAACTATGGCTACACCTTC. Amino acid sequence: CASSFYGANYGYTF.

This chain connects TRBV30 to TRBJ1-3, with TRBD1 matching over 7 bases. CDR3 length: 15 residues. The germline CDR1 and CDR2 sequences are GTSNPN and SVGIG (reference sequence). Trimming took 5 bases from V and 1 from J; bases not matched to a gene: 8. CDR3 sequence reads: CAWAGQRDSGNTIYF. For the CDR3, the DNA is TGTGCCTGGGCGGGACAGCGAGATTCTGGAAACACCATATATTTT.

The rearrangement joins TRBV29-1 to TRBJ2-4, with 8 bases matching TRBD1. CDR1 is SQVTM and CDR2 is ANQGSEA in the germline V gene. V gave up 6 bases and J gave up 7 bases; unmatched junction bases: 5. CDR3 length equals 12 residues. The CDR3 DNA reads as TGCAGCGTCAGGGGGCCTTCGAACATTCAGTACTTC. Translating gives CSVRGPSNIQYF.

This clone was seen more than once but under ten times. This chain links TRBV13 with TRBJ1-3, with TRBD1 matching over 10 bases. The CDR3 runs to 17 residues. J lost 0 bases, V lost 4 bases, and 6 bases had no gene match. Per the germline V gene, CDR1 is PRHDT and CDR2 is FYEKMQ (reference sequence). CDR3 in DNA: TGTGCCAGCAGCTCCGGGACAGGGGACTTCTCTGGAAACACCATATATTTT. It encodes CASSSGTGDFSGNTIYF.

The rearrangement links TRBV11-3 to TRBJ2-1, with 9 positions matching TRBD1. J lost 8 bases, V lost 5 bases, and 19 bases had no gene match. Germline CDR1 and CDR2: SGHNT and YENEEA. This CDR3 has 18 amino acids. CDR3 sequence: CASSHGTGRPPFWDEQFF. Written as DNA, the CDR3 is TGTGCCAGCAGCCACGGGACAGGGCGACCCCCCTTTTGGGATGAGCAGTTCTTC.

This chain joins TRBV9 and TRBJ1-3, with D perhaps TRBD1 (6 bases). Deletions cut 3 bases from V and 7 bases from J, with 11 bases between. CDR1 is SGDLS, CDR2 YYNGEE, per germline. The CDR3 consists of 13 residues. CDR3 region: CASSGPQGNTIYF. The CDR3 nucleotides read TGTGCCAGCAGCGGCCCTCAGGGGAACACCATATATTTT. The entire variable domain, with the rest obtained from reference TRBV9 and TRBJ1-3, is as follows: DSGVTQTPKHLITATGQRVTLRCSPRSGDLSVYWYQQSLDQGLQFLIQYYNGEERAKGNILERFSAQQFPDLHSELNLSSLELGDSALYFCASSGPQGNTIYFGEGSWLTVV.

The chain couples TRBV5-6 to TRBJ2-7; D gene unclear. This CDR3 has 10 residues. Trimming stripped 7 bases from V and 5 bases from J, with 7 bases between. CDR1 SGHDT and CDR2 YYEEEE come from the germline V gene. The CDR3 here is CASVRHEQYF. Here the CDR3 DNA reads TGTGCCAGCGTCCGCCACGAGCAGTACTTC.

This sequence joins TRBV30 and TRBJ2-7, with 9 positions matching TRBD1. The germline V gene encodes CDR1 GTSNPN and CDR2 SVGIG (reference sequence). This CDR3 is built from 13 residues. Trimming cost V 5 bases and J 6 bases; bases outside gene matches: 8. The CDR3 protein is CAWAGTGFFEQYF. For the CDR3, the DNA is TGTGCCTGGGCCGGGACAGGGTTTTTCGAGCAGTACTTC.

A few counts support this clone. V usage is TRBV7-8 and J usage is TRBJ2-1; D is ambiguous. Germline values: CDR1 SGHVS, CDR2 FQNEAQ. The CDR3 consists of 13 residues. V was cut by 0 bases and J by 5 bases, with 5 bases left in between. For the CDR3, the DNA is TGTGCCAGCAGCTTAGCGATTCACAATGAGCAGTTCTTC. It translates to CASSLAIHNEQFF.

The count of this clone is one. CDR3 region: CSVGLAGWGGNEQFF. CDR3 DNA: TGCAGCGTTGGGCTAGCGGGATGGGGAGGAAATGAGCAGTTCTTC. V gene TRBV29-1 combines with J gene TRBJ2-1; the match to TRBD2 covers 9 bases. Germline V gene data show CDR1 as SQVTM and CDR2 as ANQGSEA. Losses at the gene ends were 4 bases for V and 7 bases for J; bases not matched to a gene: 11. This CDR3 has 15 amino acids.

The gene calls are TRBV5-1 and TRBJ1-1, with D possibly TRBD1 on 5 matching bases. The CDR3 sequence is 14 residues long. Germline CDR1 is SGHRS and CDR2 is YFSETQ. V was shortened by 0 bases and J by 5 bases, with 11 bases between the two germline ends. In DNA form, the CDR3 reads TGCGCCAGCAGCTTGGCGCAGGGAAATACTGAAGCTTTCTTT. Protein sequence: CASSLAQGNTEAFF.

The CDR3 loop reads CASSLVLDNEQFF. CDR3 DNA sequence: TGTGCCAGCAGCTTAGTCCTTGACAATGAGCAGTTCTTC. The chain combines TRBV11-2 with TRBJ2-1; D gene uncertain. The CDR3 runs to 13 residues. Trimming stripped 1 base from V and 5 bases from J, with 6 bases between. Per the germline V gene, CDR1 is SGHAT and CDR2 is FQNNGV.

V and J are TRBV5-1 and TRBJ2-6, with no clear D. The CDR3 runs to 16 residues. V was shortened by 0 bases and J by 4 bases, with 11 bases between the two germline ends. Per germline, CDR1 SGHRS and CDR2 YFSETQ. The DNA for the CDR3 is TGCGCCAGCAGCTTGGGAGATCGGTCGGGGGCCAACGTCCTGACTTTC. As protein: CASSLGDRSGANVLTF.

This clone was seen just once. The chain links TRBV19 to TRBJ2-5; 7 positions match TRBD1. With the DNA end fitting TRBJ2-7 better, the J assignment may be wrong. Germline CDR1 and CDR2: LNHDA and SQIVND (reference sequence). This CDR3 contains 16 residues. The DNA of the CDR3 is TGTGCCAGTAGTGTCGATATTGGGACAGCCGCCTACGAGCAGTACTTC. This sequence encodes CASSVDIGTAAYEQYF.

The gene calls are TRBV7-9 and TRBJ1-1, with no clear D. Germline V lookup: CDR1 SEHNR, CDR2 FQNEAQ (reference sequence). Trimming cost V 1 base and J 0 bases, with 6 bases left between them. The CDR3 consists of 14 residues. CDR3 bases: TGTGCCAGCAGCTTAGAGGCTTTGAACACTGAAGCTTTCTTT. Residues: CASSLEALNTEAFF. Together with reference TRBV7-9 and TRBJ1-1, the CDR3 gives the full variable domain: DTGVSQNPRHKITKRGQNVTFRCDPISEHNRLYWYRQTLGQGPEFLTYFQNEAQLEKSRLLSDRFSAERPKGSFSTLEIQRTEQGDSAMYLCASSLEALNTEAFFGQGTRLTVV.

The rearrangement joins TRBV28 to TRBJ1-2; a possible D gene is TRBD1 (5 bases). The CDR3 length is 16 residues. The V and J ends lost 3 bases and 4 bases respectively, with 18 bases between them. The germline V gene has CDR1 MDHEN and CDR2 SYDVKM. The CDR3 spells CASSLGPRGDGYGYTF. The CDR3, as DNA: TGTGCCAGCAGTTTGGGCCCCCGGGGGGACGGCTATGGCTACACCTTC.

V usage is TRBV29-1 and J usage is TRBJ1-1; 7 nucleotides match TRBD1. The CDR3 consists of 15 residues. V lost 7 bases and J lost 2; bases outside the gene matches: 13. Germline V lookup: CDR1 SQVTM, CDR2 ANQGSEA. CDR3 sequence reads: CSAATDGTANTEAFF. The CDR3 nucleotides read TGCAGCGCAGCGACTGACGGGACAGCCAACACTGAAGCTTTCTTT.

CDR3 sequence reads: CSVERGREVVETQYF. CDR3 coding DNA: TGCAGCGTTGAAAGGGGGCGGGAGGTCGTGGAGACCCAGTACTTC. The genes are TRBV29-1 and TRBJ2-5, with D perhaps matching TRBD2 (8 bases). V lost 2 bases, J lost 5 bases, and 18 bases lay in between. This CDR3 contains 15 residues. Germline CDR1 is SQVTM and CDR2 is ANQGSEA.

The V gene is TRBV2, the J gene TRBJ2-7; 7 nucleotides match TRBD1. This CDR3 comprises 12 residues. V was pared by 6 bases and J by 6 bases, with 5 bases of the junction left unmatched. Germline-derived CDR1 and CDR2 are SNHLY and FYNNEI. CDR3 sequence reads: CASRTGQVEQYF. The DNA of the CDR3 is TGTGCCAGCAGGACAGGGCAAGTCGAGCAGTACTTC.

CDR3 in amino acids: CASSLGGAGQPQHF. DNA of the CDR3: TGCGCCAGCAGCTTGGGGGGGGCTGGTCAGCCCCAGCATTTT. This chain joins TRBV5-1 and TRBJ1-5; tentatively, D is TRBD1 (6 bases). Germline CDR1 reads SGHRS; CDR2 reads YFSETQ. V was trimmed by 0 bases and J by 6 bases, leaving 10 bases between them. The CDR3 is 14 amino acids.

In this sample, this clone turned up once. The rearrangement uses TRBV4-3 and TRBJ1-1; 8 bases map to TRBD1. Germline V gene sequence: CDR1 LGHNA, CDR2 YSLEER. The length of the CDR3 is 17 residues. V was pared by 0 bases and J by 3 bases, with 9 bases of the junction left unmatched. CDR3 in amino acids: CASSQDRQGRGYTEAFF. The DNA for the CDR3 is TGCGCCAGCAGCCAAGATCGACAGGGGAGAGGGTACACTGAAGCTTTCTTT.